This T cell receptor (beta chain) was documented in a study of blood T cell repertoires in COVID-19. For the study at large: The United States, Italy and Spain supplied acute and convalescent COVID-19 samples.

The assay was immunoSEQ multiplex PCR, and TCRdb's table has in-frame clones only and misses some. This table holds about 360,000 clones, more than 85% found once. Germline-derived CDR1 and CDR2 are KGHSH and LQKENI. V dropped 5 bases and J dropped 2 bases, with 17 bases sitting between them. CDR3 length: 16 residues. Material for sequencing was peripheral blood. This sequence originates from a human donor in a cohort sampled during active COVID-19. V is TRBV18 and J is TRBJ2-3, with D possibly matching TRBD2 (5 bases). CDR3 nucleotides: TGTGCCAGCTCATCCTCCCCGACCGGGGACACAGATACGCAGTATTTT. Its protein product is CASSSSPTGDTDTQYF. The full variable domain, in which reference TRBV18 and TRBJ2-3 provide the parts outside the CDR3, is NAGVMQNPRHLVRRRGQEARLRCSPMKGHSHVYWYRQLPEEGLKFMVYLQKENIIDESGMPKERFSAEFPKEGPSILRIQQVVRGDSAAYFCASSSSPTGDTDTQYFGPGTRLTVL.